Below are 23 T cell receptor beta chains sequenced from a single sample in a study of cytomegalovirus exposure and HLA in healthy donors. Primers: 60 Vbeta forward and 13 Jbeta reverse. The data were produced by immunoSEQ multiplex PCR, yet TCRdb's version contains in-frame clones alone and is incomplete. The sample holds 150,000 to 200,000 clones, 65% to 80% seen once. What was sequenced was PBMCs. These receptor sequences come from a woman in her thirties in good health and CMV-seropositive.

The chain uses TRBV29-1 and TRBJ1-2; 7 bases line up with TRBD1. With V trimmed by 3 bases and J by 4 bases, 5 bases remained unmatched. The CDR3 consists of 13 residues. CDR1 SQVTM and CDR2 ANQGSEA come from the germline V gene. CDR3 bases: TGCAGCGTTGACGGGACAGCGATCTATGGCTACACCTTC. This translates into CSVDGTAIYGYTF.

J is TRBJ1-4 and V is TRBV5-5, with 12 bases that match TRBD1. Losses at the gene ends were 4 bases for V and 7 bases for J; bases not matched to a gene: 2. The CDR3 has 14 amino acids. Germline CDR1 SGHKS, CDR2 YYEKEE (reference sequence). The CDR3 DNA is TGTGCCAGCAGCCGGGACAGGGGGCGTGAAAAACTGTTTTTT. Translating gives CASSRDRGREKLFF.

The gene calls are TRBV2 and TRBJ1-2; a possible D gene is TRBD1 (5 bases). In germline, CDR1 is SNHLY, CDR2 FYNNEI. With 1 base removed from V and 6 bases from J, the gap between germline ends came to 12 bases. This CDR3 has 14 amino acids. The CDR3 spells CASSEVEGIDGYTF. The DNA of the CDR3 is TGTGCCAGCAGTGAAGTGGAGGGGATTGATGGCTACACCTTC.

The chain combines TRBV18 with TRBJ2-1, with 7 positions matching TRBD2. This CDR3 is 15 amino acids long. The V segment lost 6 bases and the J segment 4 bases; nucleotides outside the gene matches: 9. CDR1 is KGHSH and CDR2 is LQKENI in the germline V gene. CDR3 residues: CASSTRLADYNEQFF. As DNA, the CDR3 is TGTGCCAGCTCCACCCGGCTAGCGGATTACAATGAGCAGTTCTTC.

This chain links TRBV5-6 with TRBJ2-7, with 8 positions matching TRBD2. The CDR3 is 16 amino acids. V was clipped by 2 bases and J by 6 bases; unmatched bases: 13. CDR1 and CDR2 from the germline V gene are SGHDT and YYEEEE. The DNA for the CDR3 is TGTGCCAGCAGCTTCGGGACTAGAGGGTTTGCCTCCGAGCAGTACTTC. Translating gives CASSFGTRGFASEQYF.

The chain couples TRBV7-9 to TRBJ1-2; the D gene is possibly TRBD1 (5 bases). The CDR3 contains 16 residues. Deletions cut 1 base from V and 2 bases from J, with 14 bases between. Germline CDR1 reads SEHNR; CDR2 reads FQNEAQ (reference sequence). This chain's CDR3 is CASSLDWEGPNYGYTF. The DNA for the CDR3 is TGTGCCAGCAGCTTAGATTGGGAGGGGCCGAACTATGGCTACACCTTC.

DNA of the CDR3: TGCAGCGGGAAGGGGGGAGGGTCCGTCACCGGGGAGCTGTTTTTT. Protein: CSGKGGGSVTGELFF. V and J are TRBV29-1 and TRBJ2-2; a possible D gene is TRBD2 (7 bases). V dropped 7 bases and J dropped 4 bases, with 19 bases sitting between them. The CDR3 contains 15 residues. CDR1 and CDR2 (germline): SQVTM, ANQGSEA.

Here the CDR3 DNA reads TGTGCCAGCAGCGTAGACGCGAGTGATACGCAGTATTTT. Residues: CASSVDASDTQYF. The rearrangement uses TRBV9 and TRBJ2-3; D call uncertain. The germline gives CDR1 SGDLS, CDR2 YYNGEE. V dropped 0 bases and J dropped 6 bases, with 8 bases sitting between them. The CDR3 is made up of 13 amino acids.

CDR3 protein: CASNQGVEQFF. The CDR3, as DNA: TGTGCCAGCAACCAGGGTGTTGAGCAGTTCTTC. The gene calls are TRBV2 and TRBJ2-1; a weak D match, TRBD1 (5 bases). CDR1 SNHLY and CDR2 FYNNEI come from the germline V gene. V was trimmed by 7 bases and J by 9 bases, leaving 10 bases between them. The CDR3 sequence is 11 residues long.

This clone appeared a single time. The chain uses TRBV9 and TRBJ1-2; 9 nucleotides align to TRBD1. The CDR3 has 14 amino acids. Unmatched junction bases numbered 8, after V lost 3 bases and J lost 8 bases. CDR1 and CDR2 from the germline V gene are SGDLS and YYNGEE. The CDR3 DNA reads as TGTGCCAGCAGCGCTACTACAGGGGGCTCAGGCTACACCTTC. This encodes CASSATTGGSGYTF.

The chain is built from TRBV10-2 and TRBJ2-1; 8 bases align to TRBD2. CDR1 is WSHSY and CDR2 is SAAADI in the germline V gene. This CDR3 has 15 residues. The junction had 9 bases not matched to a gene; V was cut back by 5 bases and J by 6 bases. The CDR3 is CASSPTGLGGNEQFF. The CDR3 region has the DNA TGCGCCAGCAGTCCTACGGGACTAGGAGGCAATGAGCAGTTCTTC.

This clone was observed a few times. The chain recombines TRBV5-1 with TRBJ2-7, with 9 bases fitting TRBD1. The CDR3 is made up of 15 amino acids. In germline, CDR1 is SGHRS, CDR2 YFSETQ. The V segment lost 0 bases and the J segment 4 bases; nucleotides outside the gene matches: 5. The CDR3 region has the DNA TGCGCCAGCAGCTTGGACGGACAGGGGTGGTACGAGCAGTACTTC. It encodes CASSLDGQGWYEQYF.

This clone has only one observation. This chain connects TRBV18 to TRBJ2-1; TRBD1 aligns across 7 bases. This CDR3 is built from 15 residues. Looked up from germline, CDR1 is KGHSH and CDR2 is LQKENI. V lost 1 base, J lost 9 bases, and 9 bases stayed unmatched. This chain's CDR3 is CASSPQGAVIGEQFF. For the CDR3, the DNA is TGTGCCAGCTCACCACAGGGGGCCGTTATTGGTGAGCAGTTCTTC.

The gene calls are TRBV12-5 and TRBJ1-2; 7 bases align to TRBD1. Germline lookup yields CDR1 LGHNT and CDR2 FRNRAP. The V and J ends lost 2 bases and 6 bases, in that order; junction bases with no gene match: 6. CDR3 length: 14 residues. Here the CDR3 reads CASGLSHRGDGYTF. DNA of the CDR3: TGTGCTAGTGGTTTGTCACACAGGGGCGATGGCTACACCTTC.

This chain links TRBV2 with TRBJ2-5; tentative D call: TRBD1 (6 bases). CDR3 length equals 15 residues. Trimming took 5 bases from V and 2 from J, leaving 15 bases between them. Germline V gene lookup returns CDR1 SNHLY and CDR2 FYNNEI. Here the CDR3 reads CASSLQGTAQETQYF. The CDR3 DNA is TGTGCCAGCAGTTTACAGGGTACCGCACAAGAGACCCAGTACTTC. The whole variable domain, filled in from reference TRBV2 and TRBJ2-5, reads EPEVTQTPSHQVTQMGQEVILRCVPISNHLYFYWYRQILGQKVEFLVSFYNNEISEKSEIFDDQFSVERPDGSNFTLKIRSTKLEDSAMYFCASSLQGTAQETQYFGPGTRLLVL.

The rearrangement uses TRBV30 and TRBJ2-1, with D tentatively TRBD2 (5 bases). Germline CDR1 GTSNPN, CDR2 SVGIG (reference sequence). V lost 7 bases, J lost 1 base, and 11 bases lay in between. The CDR3 runs 13 residues. This CDR3 is CAYASTSYNEQFF. The CDR3 region has the DNA TGTGCCTATGCTAGCACATCCTACAATGAGCAGTTCTTC.

This clone occurred a few times. The chain joins TRBV6-6 to TRBJ2-4, with 10 bases identical to TRBD2. This CDR3 comprises 16 residues. Trimming cost V 6 bases and J 6 bases; bases outside gene matches: 11. Germline V gene lookup returns CDR1 MNHNY and CDR2 SVGAGI (reference sequence). The CDR3 loop is CASRHSGGAVGNIQYF. The CDR3 region has the DNA TGTGCCAGCAGGCACAGCGGGGGGGCGGTTGGAAACATTCAGTACTTC.

The rearrangement joins TRBV27 to TRBJ1-2; 7 bases are shared with TRBD1. This CDR3 is built from 13 residues. Trimming took 8 bases from V and 6 from J; bases not matched to a gene: 9. CDR1 and CDR2 (germline): MNHEY, SMNVEV (reference sequence). The CDR3: CASGNRGRDGYTF. The CDR3 DNA follows: TGTGCCAGCGGAAACAGGGGAAGGGATGGCTACACCTTC.

The V and J genes are TRBV6-5 and TRBJ2-2, with unresolved D. The germline gives CDR1 MNHEY, CDR2 SVGAGI. The CDR3 contains 14 residues. V gave up 5 bases and J gave up 3 bases, with 10 bases separating them. CDR3 nucleotides: TGTGCCAGCAGTCCGGGTCCCTACACCGGGGAGCTGTTTTTT. Its protein product is CASSPGPYTGELFF.

The count of this clone is one. The chain recombines TRBV5-1 with TRBJ2-3; 9 bases map to TRBD2. V gave up 4 bases and J gave up 6 bases; unmatched junction bases: 6. The CDR3 is made up of 14 amino acids. Germline V gives CDR1 SGHRS, CDR2 YFSETQ. The CDR3 DNA sequence: TGCGCCAGCAGCCTTGCGGGAGGGCCGGATACGCAGTATTTT. Its translation: CASSLAGGPDTQYF.

The chain is built from TRBV11-2 and TRBJ2-2, with 8 bases identical to TRBD2. The J segment lost 6 bases and the V segment lost 0 bases, leaving 9 bases of the junction unmatched. The CDR3 runs to 17 residues. Germline V lookup: CDR1 SGHAT, CDR2 FQNNGV. The CDR3 loop is CASSLDPREGGPGELFF. DNA of the CDR3: TGTGCCAGCAGCTTAGACCCACGGGAGGGGGGCCCCGGGGAGCTGTTTTTT.

The rearrangement joins TRBV10-3 to TRBJ1-5, with D tentatively TRBD1 (6 bases). Trimming shortened V by 3 bases and J by 6 bases, and 15 bases separated the two germline ends. The CDR3 spans 15 residues. Germline loops: CDR1 ENHRY, CDR2 SYGVKD. The CDR3 DNA reads TGTGCCATCAGTGACTGGGGGCTAGCCGGTCAGCCCCAGCATTTT. It specifies CAISDWGLAGQPQHF.

V and J are TRBV5-5 and TRBJ2-7; the match to TRBD2 covers 12 bases. Germline values: CDR1 SGHKS, CDR2 YYEKEE (reference sequence). V trimming: 5 bases; J trimming: 3 bases; junction bases outside the gene matches: 6. The CDR3 has 15 residues. The CDR3: CASRQPSGGDYEQYF. The CDR3 region has the DNA TGTGCCAGCAGACAACCTAGCGGGGGGGACTACGAGCAGTACTTC.